This TCR beta chain came from a study of cytomegalovirus exposure and HLA in healthy donors (dated by TCRdb to 2016 to 2017). Background on the whole study: An earlier analysis of under 600 of the donors reported more than 250 Gb of sequence data and some 100 million unique TCR beta sequences from about 179 million T cells. An early release that covered about 640 HLA-typed donors contained approximately 300 gigabases of sequencing data and tens of millions of unique TCR sequences. Of the approximately 400 genotyped donors, approximately 80% were placed in the genetic ancestry cluster associated with self-reported Caucasian donors. The aim of the study was to test whether cataloging public T cell receptors could identify signatures of past pathogen exposure. The T cell repertoires of some 700 subjects were profiled by immunosequencing and related to cytomegalovirus serostatus. Besides the first cohort of roughly 640 subjects, a separate validation cohort made up of about 120 different subjects was used. The study combined high-throughput TCR immunosequencing, statistical association of individual TCRs with disease status, and machine learning to predict cytomegalovirus infection status. To study patterns of TCR occurrence, a later analysis re-analyzed previously published TCR beta repertoires from 500 to 850 donors and added high-resolution HLA genotyping. Rather than using new phenotypic data, the later analysis identified candidate immune exposures from TCR beta sequences and from how often those sequences occurred across donors. To decide whether each TCR beta V gene segment behaved as functional or pseudogenic, an earlier analysis of over 500 of the donors relied on high-throughput TCR beta sequencing. Donor age, sex, ethnicity and CMV serostatus were compiled alongside the repertoire data. In a later genetic analysis, genome-wide SNP genotypes for about three fifths of the 666 donors were used, and that subset was treated as a discovery cohort. All discovery cohort repertoires had been generated on a single sequencing platform. Class I and class II HLA loci were covered by the typing at four-digit resolution. Typing coverage differed by locus: A, B, C, DRB1 and DQB1 were typed in about 629-630 donors, DQA1 in 522, DPA1 in approximately 600, and DPB1 in 450 to 480. Roughly 5 DR-DQ haplotypes were treated as single units for association and clustering because of strong linkage in the cohort. Across around 400 genotyped donors of the cohort, an average of roughly 250,000 unique TCR beta nucleotide sequences per donor were sequenced, and roughly 20% of those sequences were non-productive.

In total, fewer than 750 healthy bone marrow donors made up the cohort. At the time of sampling, all cohort members were nominally healthy, though unrecorded immune exposures were likely present. The donor tested CMV seronegative, placing the donor among the roughly 400 seronegative members of the cohort. A peripheral blood sample was collected from each donor, and TCR beta sequencing was performed on peripheral blood mononuclear cells. Genomic DNA extraction from the blood cell samples was performed with the Qiagen DNeasy Blood Extraction Kit. A word on this clone: Its antigen has not been determined. There are no base qualities to consult, and no much larger clone falls within one base.

Receptor libraries were prepared by the immunoSEQ multiplex PCR assay. A mixture of 60 forward primers for TCR Vbeta segments and 13 reverse primers for TCR Jbeta segments was used in the multiplex PCR. The CDR3 region of rearranged TCR beta genes was amplified from genomic DNA with a multiplex PCR assay. The amplified TCR beta libraries were sequenced on the Illumina HiSeq System as 87-base-pair reads. In the original analysis: Across the roughly 640 repertoires, a later analysis counted roughly 77 million unique TCR beta chains, some 11 million of which were shared by at least two donors. Raw reads were error-corrected and collapsed into unique sequences by a nearest-neighbor algorithm in which closely related sequences were merged to remove PCR and sequencing errors. V, D and J gene segments were assigned by aligning CDR3 sequences to IMGT reference sequences. For a sequence to be retained, a match of at least six nucleotides was required to both a V gene segment and a J gene segment. A rearrangement was called productive if the CDR3 had no stop codons and remained in frame with V and J, and every other rearrangement was called non-productive. Following IMGT convention, CDR3 was defined as the stretch from the second conserved V-encoded cysteine to the conserved J-encoded phenylalanine. Sequences without an unambiguous match to a single V gene segment were excluded from the earlier analysis of about 600 of the donors. In an earlier analysis of 500 to 750 of the donors, V segments were called functional above 56.7% productive rearrangements and were called segregating when the between-donor standard deviation exceeded 5%. To diagnose cytomegalovirus status from the catalog of TCR beta chain sequences, a statistical classification framework was built. In a later analysis, V and J genes were assigned by comparing TCR nucleotide sequences against IMGT/GENE-DB human TR gene sequences. In a later analysis, CDR3 sequences and most-parsimonious VDJ recombination scenarios were assigned using the TCRdist pipeline. A later analysis defined each TCR beta chain by its CDR3 amino acid sequence plus V-gene family, and excluded reads lacking a unique V-gene family. A later analysis removed several hundred highly shared, low-generation-probability nucleotide sequences to deal with suspected cross-contamination and a sequencing artifact. In a later analysis, a clonal expansion index was calculated for each public chain from normalized within-repertoire ranks of inferred template counts. In a later analysis, generation probabilities were computed using a VDJ recombination model fitted to out-of-frame rearrangements, and the results were checked against IGoR. Hypergeometric tests were used in a later analysis to score TCR-TCR, TCR-HLA and TCR-CMV co-occurrence, with a repertoire-size bias correction applied to the TCR pairs. False discovery rates were estimated in a later analysis by permuting HLA or CMV assignments 20 times. A later analysis grouped co-occurring TCRs with DBSCAN, adding TCRdist sequence similarity when clustering within HLA-allele-positive subsets. For co-occurrence clustering, repertoires with fewer than 30,000 or more than 120,000 public chains were excluded, along with roughly 5 repertoires with anomalous nucleotide sharing. This immuneACCESS table, as held by TCRdb, lists in-frame sequences with V and J called but not all clones. Of the missing ones, under half trace to an unresolved V gene in checked studies; the others have no known cause. V, J and clone size reflect that table, while D and trimming were determined from the DNA. The sample table shows roughly 130,000 clones, and 60% to 85% are seen once. Around 1.8% of the sample is held by the ten biggest clonotypes.

Sequences SGHTA (CDR1) and FQGTGA (CDR2) are obtained from the germline V gene. Between the V and J ends, shortened by 6 bases and 0 bases respectively, the junction contains 12 bases. The CDR3 numbers 16 residues from cysteine through phenylalanine. Left in the record is the CDR3 DNA by itself, 48 bases read in frame from the first base. Study-wide findings and limitations: The 87-base-pair reads could not distinguish some IMGT-functional V segments, including TRBV6-2 and TRBV6-3, so those segments were excluded. The sequencing pipeline was judged likely to have produced a cluster of highly shared sequence variants as a technical artifact. A later genetic analysis reported fewer N-insertions in productive TCRs among donors in an Asian-associated ancestry cluster than the 666-donor mean. Presence/absence analyses assumed roughly uniform sequencing depth across donors, an assumption that may not hold. Assigning TCR associations to individual alleles was difficult when HLA alleles, especially DR and DQ, strongly co-occurred. A further reported finding was that TCR beta sequences accurately predicted the HLA-A and HLA-B alleles for most subjects in the first cohort. V-gene and J-gene trimming of TCR beta chains was associated with a missense DCLRE1C variant in a later genetic analysis, and the association was replicated in an independent cohort. A few of the identified cytomegalovirus-associated TCR beta chains were confirmed in vitro to be specific for cytomegalovirus antigens. The study gave a list of 150 to 200 TCR beta chains associated with cytomegalovirus. Most TCR sequences were observed very rarely across donors, whereas some public TCRs were present in many individuals. The authors suggested that the approach could potentially be generalized to other disease states and immunological phenotypes. Because some donors lacked HLA typing at each locus, the association tests relied only on the typed subset. The earlier analysis of some 540 of the donors excluded over 15 rarely observed V segments, including chromosome 9 orphons, because counts were too low. In an earlier analysis of about 550 of the donors, most TCR beta V segments were observed in productive rearrangements about 87% or about 30% of the time, broadly matching IMGT annotations. Specific HLA alleles were associated with over 15,000 TCR beta sequences at a false discovery rate of 0.05 in a later analysis. The only immune exposure information available for the cohort was CMV serostatus. Cytomegalovirus status was reported to be diagnosed by the classifier with high specificity and sensitivity in both the original and validation cohorts. This cohort had only TCR beta chains sequenced, and the lack of alpha or paired-chain data limited which features could be detected. A later analysis found that TCR association rates varied across HLA loci, with DRB1 alleles showing the most associated TCRs and HLA-C alleles the fewest. A later analysis found that most CMV-associated TCR beta chains appeared HLA-restricted, with HLA associations seemingly driven largely by CMV exposure. Linkage disequilibrium might explain the correlated functional status among segregating V segments, but an unknown experimental factor could not be excluded. In a later analysis, HLA-associated TCR beta chains were found to be more clonally expanded and to have lower generation probabilities than equally common non-associated chains. Several of the top co-occurrence clusters appeared to be linked to parvovirus B19, influenza, CMV and Epstein-Barr virus, according to a later analysis.

The chain is made from TRBV7-3 and TRBJ2-6, with the identity of the D gene unclear. The TCR sequence derives from a middle-aged woman in good health and CMV-seronegative. Sequencing was done on a sample of PBMCs. The CDR3 is CASSLNAGSGANVLTF. In nucleotides, the sequence is TGTGCCAGCAGTTTGAACGCCGGCTCTGGGGCCAACGTCCTGACTTTC.